The sequence of this T cell receptor (beta chain) was determined in a study of blood T cell repertoires in COVID-19. Study as a whole: T cells, B-cell-depleted T cells, or PBMCs provided the cDNA or gDNA that served as material.

As processed by the authors: Reference gene primers were amplified, and this amplification served to estimate nucleated cell counts. Libraries were prepared by immunoSEQ multiplex PCR; TCRdb keeps only in-frame clonotypes and omits some of them. V, J and clone size are those of that table, while D and trimming were read from the DNA. Here the sample spans roughly 180,000 clones, about 82% being singletons. Trimming pared 1 base from V and 7 bases from J, leaving 13 bases between. The CDR3 runs to 14 residues. Germline V CDR1 and CDR2: LNHNV, YYDKDF (reference sequence). Specimen: peripheral blood. J is TRBJ1-2 and V is TRBV15, with a tentative D call TRBD1 (6 bases). The receptor was derived from a woman in her twenties or thirties with acute or convalescent COVID-19. The CDR3 DNA follows: TGTGCCACCAGCAGAGGCGGGGGCGCGGGTGGCTACACCTTC. It specifies CATSRGGGAGGYTF.